This T cell receptor (beta chain) was recorded in a study of radiation and T cells in renal cell carcinoma. Broader study findings: From baseline, blood top tumor clonotypes peaked at 2 weeks post-radiation.

For this clone: What it binds is not known.

Specified time point: blood 4 weeks post-SBRT, at nephrectomy. Regarding treatment: 15 Gy SBRT to primary tumor, nephrectomy 4 weeks later. CDR1 SEHNR and CDR2 FQNEAQ come from the germline V gene (reference sequence). V trimming: 5 bases; J trimming: 6 bases; junction bases outside the gene matches: 20. There are 18 residues in the CDR3. The assay was immunoSEQ multiplex PCR, and TCRdb's table has in-frame clones only and misses some. Counted here are 75,000 to 95,000 clones, approximately 86% occurring once; the ten biggest clones make up 9.4%. The specimen comprised blood, sampled from a patient whose treatment included radiotherapy and nephrectomy. V is TRBV7-9 and J is TRBJ2-7; 9 nucleotides match TRBD1. This TCR derives from a man aged 50-59 years with renal cell carcinoma. CDR3 residues: CASSKLGGSGTGSVEQYF. CDR3 coding DNA: TGTGCCAGCAGCAAGTTGGGGGGATCGGGGACAGGGTCCGTCGAGCAGTACTTC.